The 23 T cell receptor beta chains below were found in one sample sequenced in a study of blood T cells in healthy people across ages. Through a sample-barcoded 5' primer and a J-beta primer mix, a second PCR was run for about 7 to 12 cycles. TCRdb ran MiXCR on the 5' RACE reads and lists one entry per CDR3 protein. The table has 780,000 or so distinct CDR3 sequences, about 61% seen once. The source material was blood. These receptors all come from a middle-aged man in good health.

V and J are TRBV19 and TRBJ2-3; 7 bases map to TRBD2. Germline CDR1 LNHDA, CDR2 SQIVND (reference sequence). V was pared by 4 bases and J by 5 bases, with 6 bases of the junction left unmatched. This CDR3 contains 14 residues. CDR3 in amino acids: CASSTVSGVDTQYF. The CDR3 DNA sequence: TGTGCCAGTAGTACCGTAAGCGGGGTAGATACGCAGTATTTT.

The rearrangement joins TRBV20-1 to TRBJ2-7; D is perhaps TRBD1 or TRBD2 (5 bases each). CDR3 length equals 14 residues. V dropped 0 bases and J dropped 3 bases, with 12 bases sitting between them. Germline values: CDR1 DFQATT, CDR2 SNEGSKA (reference sequence). This chain's CDR3 is CSAREDRGLYEQYF. For the CDR3, the DNA is TGCAGTGCTAGAGAAGACCGGGGCCTCTACGAGCAGTACTTC.

The chain is built from TRBV25-1 and TRBJ2-1, with 7 bases aligning to TRBD2. The CDR3 loop spans 15 amino acids. V dropped 2 bases and J dropped 6; count of bases not matched to a gene: 7. Germline V CDR1 and CDR2: MGHDK, SYGVNS. The CDR3 bases are TGTGCCAGCAGTGAACTCGTGGGAGGGCCCAATGAGCAGTTCTTC. Protein product: CASSELVGGPNEQFF. The complete variable domain, with remaining parts taken from reference TRBV25-1 and TRBJ2-1, reads EADIYQTPRYLVIGTGKKITLECSQTMGHDKMYWYQQDPGMELHLIHYSYGVNSTEKGDLSSESTVSRIRTEHFPLTLESARPSHTSQYLCASSELVGGPNEQFFGPGTRLTVL.

There are a few counts of this clonotype. The gene calls are TRBV20-1 and TRBJ1-5; 10 nucleotides agree with TRBD1. Germline loops: CDR1 DFQATT, CDR2 SNEGSKA (reference sequence). CDR3 length equals 15 residues. The V segment lost 2 bases and the J segment 6 bases; nucleotides outside the gene matches: 7. The CDR3 bases are TGCAGTGCTAGACCCGCGGACAGGGGGAGTCAGCCCCAGCATTTT. It specifies CSARPADRGSQPQHF.

The chain employs TRBV28 and TRBJ2-5; 10 bases fit TRBD1. The CDR3 loop spans 16 amino acids. V lost 5 bases to trimming and J lost 4 bases; unmatched junction nucleotides: 10. CDR1 is MDHEN, CDR2 SYDVKM, per germline. CDR3 region: CASSPRDRGSVETQYF. DNA for the CDR3: TGTGCCAGCAGTCCTCGGGACAGGGGATCGGTAGAGACCCAGTACTTC.

This clonotype was counted a few times. The chain recombines TRBV15 with TRBJ1-6; 9 nucleotides match TRBD1. The V gene end was trimmed by 3 bases and the J gene end by 8 bases; junction bases not matched to a gene: 5. The CDR3 loop spans 15 amino acids. Germline values: CDR1 LNHNV, CDR2 YYDKDF (reference sequence). For the CDR3, the DNA is TGTGCCACCAGCAGGGGACAGGGTTTGGATTCACCCCTCCACTTT. Its translation is CATSRGQGLDSPLHF.

This clonotype was detected a few times. The V call is TRBV12-3 or TRBV12-4, the J call TRBJ2-7; TRBD1 matches 7 bases. This CDR3 comprises 13 residues. Trimming took 6 bases from V and 2 from J; bases not matched to a gene: 4. The CDR3 coding sequence is TGTGCCAGCAGACCTGGGACAGCCTACGAGCAGTACTTC. It translates to CASRPGTAYEQYF.

The chain couples TRBV6-5 to TRBJ2-5; no clear D gene. Germline V gives CDR1 MNHEY, CDR2 SVGAGI. Trimming shortened V by 0 bases and J by 0 bases, and 5 bases separated the two germline ends. The CDR3 length is 14 residues. In DNA form, the CDR3 reads TGTGCCAGCAGTTACTCGGCCAACCAAGAGACCCAGTACTTC. Translating gives CASSYSANQETQYF.

For this clonotype: Relative to the germline gene, one junction end is altered; a read error may explain this. Here the CDR3 reads CASSPLKMGDRHTEAFF. DNA for the CDR3: TGTGCCAGCAGTCCCTTAAAAATGGGGGACAGACACACCGAAGCTTTCTTT. The rearrangement links TRBV27 to TRBJ1-1; 7 bases agree with TRBD1. Germline CDR1 MNHEY, CDR2 SMNVEV (reference sequence). The CDR3 spans 17 residues.

This chain connects TRBV2 to TRBJ2-2; 9 positions agree with TRBD2. The CDR3 length is 15 residues. Germline-derived CDR1 and CDR2 are SNHLY and FYNNEI. Trimming cost V 5 bases and J 6 bases; bases outside gene matches: 7. The CDR3, as DNA: TGTGCCAGCAGTCGATCCGGGACTAGCTCCGGGGAGCTGTTTTTT. It encodes CASSRSGTSSGELFF.

This clonotype appeared a few times. CDR3 DNA: TGTGCCAGCAGCTTTATGGCGGAGCAGTACTTC. Its translation: CASSFMAEQYF. The V gene is TRBV7-9, the J gene TRBJ2-5; no clear D gene. Germline lookup yields CDR1 SEHNR and CDR2 FQNEAQ (reference sequence). CDR3 length: 11 residues. Trimming removed 3 bases at V and 11 bases at J, with 10 bases between.

This chain links TRBV10-3 with TRBJ1-1; 10 nucleotides align to TRBD1. The CDR3 is made up of 13 amino acids. Germline CDR1 and CDR2: ENHRY and SYGVKD. The V and J ends lost 8 bases and 6 bases, in that order; junction bases with no gene match: 6. CDR3 DNA: TGTGCCATCGAATCGGACAGGGGGGCTGAAGCTTTCTTT. Protein: CAIESDRGAEAFF.

In this sample, this clonotype turned up a few times. The rearrangement uses TRBV29-1 and TRBJ2-5; 7 positions match TRBD1. The J call may not be correct, given that the DNA end is closer to TRBJ2-7. The CDR3 has 14 amino acids. Germline CDR1 is SQVTM and CDR2 is ANQGSEA. Here the CDR3 DNA reads TGCAGCGTTGAAGCGACGGACAGGTTCGGCGAGCAGTACTTC. It codes for CSVEATDRFGEQYF.

The chain has TRBV10-3 and TRBJ2-2; D gene unclear. The CDR3 contains 12 residues. Germline loops: CDR1 ENHRY, CDR2 SYGVKD. Trimming removed 8 bases at V and 1 base at J, with 5 bases between. The CDR3 bases are TGTGCCATCCAACTGAACACCGGGGAGCTGTTTTTT. Translating gives CAIQLNTGELFF.

Worth noting for this clonotype: Relative to the germline gene, one junction end is altered; a read error may explain this. The rearrangement uses TRBV15 and TRBJ1-6, with D uncertain. Looked up from germline, CDR1 is LNHNV and CDR2 is YYDKDF (reference sequence). This CDR3 has 14 amino acids. The CDR3 nucleotides are TGTGCCACCAGCGGCATTAGAAGCAATTCACCCCCCCACTTT. This encodes CATSGIRSNSPPHF.

The gene calls are TRBV20-1 and TRBJ2-3, with D tentatively TRBD2 (6 bases). The CDR3 spans 10 residues. The germline gives CDR1 DFQATT, CDR2 SNEGSKA (reference sequence). Trimming took 6 bases from V and 11 from J, leaving 12 bases between them. CDR3 nucleotide sequence: TGCAGTGCGGACTATCCCCTGCAGTATTTT. As protein: CSADYPLQYF.

This chain connects TRBV7-9 to TRBJ2-7; 7 bases are shared with TRBD1. The V and J ends lost 5 bases and 0 bases, in that order; junction bases with no gene match: 7. Germline CDR1 SEHNR, CDR2 FQNEAQ (reference sequence). The CDR3 is 15 amino acids. The DNA for the CDR3 is TGTGCCAGCAGCATACCGGGGACAGACTCCTACGAGCAGTACTTC. It translates to CASSIPGTDSYEQYF.

The chain uses TRBV7-9 and TRBJ2-7; D might be TRBD2 (6 bases). This CDR3 spans 17 amino acids. CDR1 is SEHNR, CDR2 FQNEAQ, per germline (reference sequence). Trimming took 5 bases from V and 7 from J, leaving 27 bases between them. CDR3 coding DNA: TGTGCCAGCAGCGGGGTTCGAGGCGGGGATCCCTACAATGAGCAGTACTTC. Translating gives CASSGVRGGDPYNEQYF.

This clonotype was seen more than once but under ten times. This sequence joins TRBV3-1 and TRBJ2-3, with 14 bases identical to TRBD2. This CDR3 contains 16 residues. Germline V gene lookup returns CDR1 LGHDT and CDR2 YNNKEL (reference sequence). V shed 4 bases and J 9 bases; nucleotides not matched to a gene: 9. The CDR3 region has the DNA TGTGCCAGCAGCCCCAGGTCGACTAGCGGGAGGGCAACGCAGTATTTT. It codes for CASSPRSTSGRATQYF.

The chain carries TRBV20-1 and TRBJ2-1, with 9 bases aligning to TRBD1. This CDR3 region has 14 residues. The J segment lost 3 bases and the V segment lost 6 bases, leaving 6 bases of the junction unmatched. Per the germline V gene, CDR1 is DFQATT and CDR2 is SNEGSKA (reference sequence). In DNA form, the CDR3 reads TGCAGTGCCCTTAACAGGGGGCGCTACAATGAGCAGTTCTTC. Encoded protein: CSALNRGRYNEQFF.

The chain carries TRBV29-1 and TRBJ2-4, with TRBD2 matching 9 bases. This CDR3 contains 13 residues. With V trimmed by 0 bases and J by 13 bases, 7 bases remained unmatched. Per germline, CDR1 SQVTM and CDR2 ANQGSEA. The chain's CDR3 is CSVEELAGGEQYF. CDR3 coding DNA: TGCAGCGTTGAAGAACTAGCGGGCGGGGAGCAGTACTTC.

The sample holds many counts of this clonotype. The V call is TRBV9, the J call TRBJ1-1; possible D gene TRBD1, 5 bases. V was trimmed by 3 bases and J by 4 bases, leaving 10 bases between them. The germline V gene encodes CDR1 SGDLS and CDR2 YYNGEE. CDR3 length: 13 amino acids. CDR3 bases: TGTGCCAGCAGCGCGCCAGGGAGCACTGAAGCTTTCTTT. Its protein product is CASSAPGSTEAFF.

The V gene is TRBV11-1, the J gene TRBJ1-5; 7 positions agree with TRBD1. Germline V lookup: CDR1 SGHAT, CDR2 FQDESV (reference sequence). The length of the CDR3 is 13 residues. CDR3 in amino acids: CAWSNRGDQPQHF. In nucleotides, the CDR3 is TGTGCATGGTCAAACAGGGGCGATCAGCCCCAGCATTTT.